What follows are 10 T cell receptor beta chains derived from one specimen sequenced in a study of HIV-infected patients and healthy controls. cDNA was made from 500 ng RNA using alpha and beta constant primers. Separate chain-specific third strand synthesis with multiplexing indices produced the alpha and beta libraries. TCRdb called the 5' RACE reads again in MiXCR, with one record for every CDR3 protein. The profile shows about 10,000 distinct CDR3 sequences, around 9.3% of them singletons. No cell fractionation was done, so the repertoire covers all unsorted peripheral blood T cells. This specimen consisted of blood, obtained before antiretroviral therapy. The source is an adult with HIV infection.

In this sample, this clonotype is medium-sized (0.01 to 0.1%). The chain carries TRBV28 and TRBJ2-7; weak D call: TRBD2 (5 bases). The germline CDR1 and CDR2 sequences are MDHEN and SYDVKM. The V end was cut by 4 bases, the J end by 7 bases, with 14 bases between. This CDR3 is 13 amino acids long. DNA for the CDR3: TGTGCCAGCAGTTCGGACTTCGGTGAGGAGCAGTACTTC. Residues: CASSSDFGEEQYF. Variable domain in full (rest from reference TRBV28 and TRBJ2-7): DVKVTQSSRYLVKRTGEKVFLECVQDMDHENMFWYRQDPGLGLRLIYFSYDVKMKEKGDIPEGYSVSREKKERFSLILESASTNQTSMYLCASSSDFGEEQYFGPGTRLTVT.

This clonotype was found many times. The chain is built from TRBV25-1 and TRBJ2-7; possible D gene TRBD2, 6 bases. The CDR3 has 16 amino acids. Germline assignment: CDR1 MGHDK and CDR2 SYGVNS. V lost 6 bases and J lost 4, with 22 bases in between. CDR3 sequence (DNA): TGTGCCAGCAGGAAGACTTGGGGCATGGAGGGGTACGAGCAGTACTTC. This encodes CASRKTWGMEGYEQYF.

Note on this clonotype: Given a much more abundant clone one base away, this may be a read error. The V and J genes are TRBV5-1 and TRBJ1-1, with D hard to call. The germline CDR1 and CDR2 sequences are SGHRS and YFSETQ. The CDR3 covers 13 residues. The CDR3 DNA sequence: TGCGCCAGCGGCTTTTCAGAGAACACTGAAGCTTTCTTT. Protein: CASGFSENTEAFF.

J is TRBJ2-3 and V is TRBV29-1; 11 positions agree with TRBD1. This CDR3 is built from 18 residues. J was trimmed by 6 bases and V by 5 bases; bases with no gene match: 19. Looked up from germline, CDR1 is SQVTM and CDR2 is ANQGSEA. CDR3 loop: CSVSEDRGRRYRLDTQYF. The CDR3 bases are TGCAGCGTTTCCGAGGACAGGGGGCGGAGGTATCGACTGGATACGCAGTATTTT.

At least ten counts were recorded for this clonotype. This rearrangement joins TRBV7-9 to TRBJ2-3; TRBD2 aligns across 11 bases. V lost 5 bases to trimming and J lost 2 bases; unmatched junction nucleotides: 9. CDR3 length equals 17 residues. From germline, CDR1 is SEHNR and CDR2 FQNEAQ (reference sequence). The CDR3 DNA is TGTGCCAGCAGCGAGCTCCTAGCGGGAGGATTCACAGATACGCAGTATTTT. Its protein is CASSELLAGGFTDTQYF.

This clonotype was seen many times. The chain combines TRBV21-1 with TRBJ2-5; the table's D gene call, TRBD2, was not cross checked with the DNA. TRBV21-1 has pseudogene status. The CDR3 sequence is 16 residues long. The CDR3 spells CASSTSGAGGHETQYF. The CDR3 DNA reads as TGTGCCAGCAGCACCTCCGGAGCGGGGGGGCACGAGACCCAGTACTTC.

The sample holds many counts of this clonotype. This chain uses TRBV4-1 with TRBJ2-1, with 7 positions matching TRBD1. This CDR3 is 17 amino acids long. Losses at the gene ends were 2 bases for V and 1 base for J; bases not matched to a gene: 8. Germline CDR1 and CDR2: MGHRA and YSYEKL. The chain's CDR3 is CASSQSLQGRSYNEQFF. The CDR3 nucleotides read TGCGCCAGCAGCCAATCACTACAGGGGCGTTCCTACAATGAGCAGTTCTTC.

In this sample, this clonotype turned up many times. The chain is built from TRBV4-2 and TRBJ2-3, with D unresolved. The CDR3 loop spans 14 amino acids. CDR1 and CDR2 (germline): LGHNA, YNFKEQ. With 1 base removed from V and 0 bases from J, the gap between germline ends came to 5 bases. CDR3 sequence reads: CASSQGLSTDTQYF. CDR3 DNA: TGTGCCAGCAGCCAAGGGCTAAGCACAGATACGCAGTATTTT.

This clonotype was seen ten or more times. The rearrangement joins TRBV6-1 to TRBJ2-7; D gene uncertain. The CDR3 covers 13 residues. Germline assignment: CDR1 MNHNS and CDR2 SASEGT. The germline V and J ends were trimmed by 4 bases and 1 base, with 8 bases remaining between them. CDR3 amino acids: CASSVVRSYEQYF. For the CDR3, the DNA is TGTGCCAGCAGTGTTGTCAGGTCCTACGAGCAGTACTTC.

This clonotype was picked up many times. The V call is TRBV9, the J call TRBJ1-6; D call uncertain. CDR3 length: 12 residues. Trimming shortened V by 2 bases and J by 6 bases, and 3 bases separated the two germline ends. CDR1 SGDLS and CDR2 YYNGEE come from the germline V gene. The CDR3 sequence: CASSVSNSPLHF. CDR3 bases: TGTGCCAGCAGCGTCAGTAATTCACCCCTCCACTTT.